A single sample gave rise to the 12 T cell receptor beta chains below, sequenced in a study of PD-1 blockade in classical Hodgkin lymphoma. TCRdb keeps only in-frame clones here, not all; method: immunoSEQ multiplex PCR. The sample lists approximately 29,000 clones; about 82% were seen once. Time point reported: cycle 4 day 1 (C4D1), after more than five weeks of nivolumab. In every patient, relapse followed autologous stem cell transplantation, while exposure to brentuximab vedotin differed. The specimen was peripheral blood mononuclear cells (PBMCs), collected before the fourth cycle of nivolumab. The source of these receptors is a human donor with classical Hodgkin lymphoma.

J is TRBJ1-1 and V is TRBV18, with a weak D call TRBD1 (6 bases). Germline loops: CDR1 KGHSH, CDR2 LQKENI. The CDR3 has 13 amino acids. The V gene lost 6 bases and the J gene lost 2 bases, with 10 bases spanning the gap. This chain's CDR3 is CASSQTGNTEAFF. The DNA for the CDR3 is TGTGCCAGCTCCCAGACAGGTAACACTGAAGCTTTCTTT.

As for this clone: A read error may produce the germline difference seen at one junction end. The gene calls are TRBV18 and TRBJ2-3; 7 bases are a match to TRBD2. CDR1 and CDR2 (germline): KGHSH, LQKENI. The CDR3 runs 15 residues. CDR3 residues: CASSPLSGLGDTQYF. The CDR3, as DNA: TGTGCCAGCTCGCCACTATCAGGACTAGGAGATACGCAGTATTTT.

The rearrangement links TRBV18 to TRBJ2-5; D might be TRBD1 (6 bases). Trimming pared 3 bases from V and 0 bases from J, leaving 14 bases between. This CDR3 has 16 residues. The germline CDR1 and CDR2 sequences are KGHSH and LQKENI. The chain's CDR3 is CASSPPGQWYQETQYF. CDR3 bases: TGTGCCAGCTCACCGCCGGGACAATGGTACCAAGAGACCCAGTACTTC.

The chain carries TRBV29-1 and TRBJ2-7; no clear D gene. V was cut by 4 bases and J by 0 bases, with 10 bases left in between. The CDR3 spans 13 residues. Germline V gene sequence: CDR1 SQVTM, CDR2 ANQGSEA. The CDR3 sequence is CSVVLSPSYEQYF. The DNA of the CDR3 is TGCAGCGTTGTTTTATCTCCCTCCTACGAGCAGTACTTC.

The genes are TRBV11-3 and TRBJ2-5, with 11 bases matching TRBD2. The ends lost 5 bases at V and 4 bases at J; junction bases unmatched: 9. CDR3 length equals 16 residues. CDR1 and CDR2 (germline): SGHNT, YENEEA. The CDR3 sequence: CASSPGTSGVGETQYF. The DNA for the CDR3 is TGTGCCAGCAGCCCAGGGACTAGCGGAGTGGGAGAGACCCAGTACTTC. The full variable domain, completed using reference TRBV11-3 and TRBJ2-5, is EAGVVQSPRYKIIEKKQPVAFWCNPISGHNTLYWYLQNLGQGPELLIRYENEEAVDDSQLPKDRFSAERLKGVDSTLKIQPAELGDSAVYLCASSPGTSGVGETQYFGPGTRLLVL.

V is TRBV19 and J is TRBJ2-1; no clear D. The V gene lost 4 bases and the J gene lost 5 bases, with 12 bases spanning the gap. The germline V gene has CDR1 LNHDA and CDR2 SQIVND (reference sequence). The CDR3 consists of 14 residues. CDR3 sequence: CASSTSVAHNEQFF. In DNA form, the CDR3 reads TGTGCCAGTAGTACCTCCGTGGCCCACAATGAGCAGTTCTTC.

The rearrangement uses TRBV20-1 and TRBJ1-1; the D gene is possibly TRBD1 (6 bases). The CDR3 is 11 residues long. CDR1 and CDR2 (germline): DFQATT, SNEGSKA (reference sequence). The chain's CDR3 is CWVGGNTEAFF. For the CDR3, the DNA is TGCTGGGTAGGGGGGAACACTGAAGCTTTCTTT.

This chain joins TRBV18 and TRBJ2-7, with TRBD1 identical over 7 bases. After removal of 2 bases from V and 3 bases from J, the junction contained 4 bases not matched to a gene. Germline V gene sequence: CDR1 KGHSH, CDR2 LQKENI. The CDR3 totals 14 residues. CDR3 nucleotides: TGTGCCAGCTCACCAGGGACAGTGGTCTACGAGCAGTACTTC. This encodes CASSPGTVVYEQYF.

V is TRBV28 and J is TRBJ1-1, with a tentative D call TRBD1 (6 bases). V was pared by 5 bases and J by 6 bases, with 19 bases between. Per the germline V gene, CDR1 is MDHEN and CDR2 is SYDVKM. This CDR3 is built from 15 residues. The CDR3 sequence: CASSLPGTTISEAFF. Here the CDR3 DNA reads TGTGCCAGCAGTCTACCTGGGACAACGATATCTGAAGCTTTCTTT.

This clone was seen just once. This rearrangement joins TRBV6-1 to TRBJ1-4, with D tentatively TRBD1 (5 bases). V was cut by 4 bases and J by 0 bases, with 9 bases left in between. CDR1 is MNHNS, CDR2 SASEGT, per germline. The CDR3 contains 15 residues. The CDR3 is CASSASRATNEKLFF. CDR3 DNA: TGTGCCAGCAGTGCGTCCAGGGCAACTAATGAAAAACTGTTTTTT.

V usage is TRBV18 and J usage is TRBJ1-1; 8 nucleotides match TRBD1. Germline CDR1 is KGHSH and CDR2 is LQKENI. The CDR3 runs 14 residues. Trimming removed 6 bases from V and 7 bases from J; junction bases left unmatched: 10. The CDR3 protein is CASSRGQGGFEAFF. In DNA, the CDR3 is TGTGCCAGCTCCCGCGGACAGGGCGGGTTTGAAGCTTTCTTT.

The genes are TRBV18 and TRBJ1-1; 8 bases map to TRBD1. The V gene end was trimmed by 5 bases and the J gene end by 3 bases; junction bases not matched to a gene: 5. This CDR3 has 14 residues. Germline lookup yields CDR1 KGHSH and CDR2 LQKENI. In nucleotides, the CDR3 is TGTGCCAGCTCAAAGACAGGGGCAGACACTGAAGCTTTCTTT. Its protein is CASSKTGADTEAFF.